This T cell receptor (beta chain) was documented in a study of cytomegalovirus exposure and HLA in healthy donors. V lost 6 bases and J lost 5; bases outside the gene matches: 8. The CDR3 loop spans 14 amino acids. Germline values: CDR1 MRHNA, CDR2 SNTAGT. With 60 Vbeta and 13 Jbeta primers, the PCR was carried out. Data came from immunoSEQ multiplex PCR; TCRdb stores just in-frame clones and leaves some out. The data hold 90,000 to 150,000 clones, with about 73% observed a single time. The V call is TRBV6-4, the J call TRBJ1-2; 8 bases match TRBD1. The source material was PBMCs. The sequence was collected from a middle-aged woman in good health and CMV-seropositive. The CDR3 reads CASRPDRESYGYTF. The CDR3 region has the DNA TGTGCCAGCAGACCGGACAGGGAGAGTTATGGCTACACCTTC.